This T cell receptor (beta chain) stems from a study of shared T cell receptors in the human thymus. This CDR3 region has 15 residues. The V gene's germline CDR1 is LNHDA and CDR2 SQIVND (reference sequence). Trimming stripped 5 bases from V and 0 bases from J, with 11 bases between. Profiled with immunoSEQ multiplex PCR; TCRdb holds only in-frame clones, not every one. The sample includes about 380,000 clones, more than 85% of them seen just once. Specimen: thymocytes. The TCR comes from a human donor. The rearrangement joins TRBV19 to TRBJ1-3; no clear D. CDR3 residues: CASSEAASSGNTIYF. Written as DNA, the CDR3 is TGTGCCAGTAGTGAAGCAGCGAGCTCTGGAAACACCATATATTTT.